This T cell receptor beta chain was profiled in a study of T cells in Graves' hyperthyroidism and ophthalmopathy. There are many counts of this clonotype. Researchers amplified the TCR beta CDR3 regions from RNA transcripts. Initially, a first-round RT-PCR of the TCR CDR3 employed the HTBI primer set. TCRdb redid the calling of the multiplex PCR reads with MiXCR, one entry per CDR3 protein. This table holds nearly 750,000 distinct CDR3 sequences, roughly a third found once. The CDR3 is 12 residues long. V gave up 4 bases and J gave up 4 bases; unmatched junction bases: 1. Germline V lookup: CDR1 SQVTM, CDR2 ANQGSEA.

Sequencing used blood. The rearrangement uses TRBV29-1 and TRBJ2-7; 10 bases map to TRBD1. The clonotype comes from a woman aged 40 to 50 with Graves' hyperthyroidism. The CDR3 is CSVGTGGYEQYF. The DNA for the CDR3 is TGCAGCGTTGGGACAGGGGGATACGAGCAGTACTTC.